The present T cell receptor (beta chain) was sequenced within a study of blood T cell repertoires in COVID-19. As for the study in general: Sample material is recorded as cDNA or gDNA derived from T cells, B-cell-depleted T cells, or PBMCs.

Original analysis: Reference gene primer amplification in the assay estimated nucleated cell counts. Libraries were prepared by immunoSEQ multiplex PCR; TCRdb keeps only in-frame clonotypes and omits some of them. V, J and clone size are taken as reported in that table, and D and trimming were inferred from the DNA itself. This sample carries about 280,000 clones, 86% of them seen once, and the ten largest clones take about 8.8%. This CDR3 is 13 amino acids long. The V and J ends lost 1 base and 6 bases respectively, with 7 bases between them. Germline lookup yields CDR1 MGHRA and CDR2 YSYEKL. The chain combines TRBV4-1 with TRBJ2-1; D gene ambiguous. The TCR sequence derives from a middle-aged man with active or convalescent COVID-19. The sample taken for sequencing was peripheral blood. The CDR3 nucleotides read TGCGCCAGCAGCCAAGTCGGTGGCAATGAGCAGTTCTTC. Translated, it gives CASSQVGGNEQFF.